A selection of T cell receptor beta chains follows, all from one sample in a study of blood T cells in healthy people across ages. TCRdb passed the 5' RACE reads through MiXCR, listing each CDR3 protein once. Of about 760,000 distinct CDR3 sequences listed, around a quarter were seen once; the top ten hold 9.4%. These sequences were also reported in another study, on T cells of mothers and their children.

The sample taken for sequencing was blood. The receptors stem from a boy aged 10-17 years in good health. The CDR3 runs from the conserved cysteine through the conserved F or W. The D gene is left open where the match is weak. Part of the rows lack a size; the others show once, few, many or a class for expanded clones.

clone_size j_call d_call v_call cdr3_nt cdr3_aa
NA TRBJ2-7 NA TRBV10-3 TGTGCCATCAGTGTAACCCGGGACCCATACTACGAGCAGTACTTC CAISVTRDPYYEQYF
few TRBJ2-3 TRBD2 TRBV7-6 TGTGCCAGCAGTGCGACTAGCGGGCGACCCACAGATACGCAGTATTTT CASSATSGRPTDTQYF
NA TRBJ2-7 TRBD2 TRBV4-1 TGCGCCAGCAGCCCCCGACTAGCGGGAGGGCCCTACGAGCAGTACTTC CASSPRLAGGPYEQYF
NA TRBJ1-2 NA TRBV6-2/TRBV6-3 TGTGCCAGCAGCCCCAGGGACATCCATGGCTACACCTTC CASSPRDIHGYTF
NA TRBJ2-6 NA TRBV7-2 TGTGCCAGCAGCCACAGGGTGGCTGGGGCCAACGTCCTGACTTTC CASSHRVAGANVLTF
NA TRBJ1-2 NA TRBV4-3 TGCGCCAGCAGCCAAGAGATAGGAAACTATGGCTACACCTTC CASSQEIGNYGYTF
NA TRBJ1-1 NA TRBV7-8 TGTGCCAGCAGCGGGCCACCGAACACTGAAGCTTTCTTT CASSGPPNTEAFF
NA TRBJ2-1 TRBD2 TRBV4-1 TGCGCCAGCAGCCCCCGACTAGCGGGAGGGGAGGAGCAGTTCTTC CASSPRLAGGEEQFF
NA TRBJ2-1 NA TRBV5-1 TGCGCCAGCCGCCCTACTGGGGGCAGTGAGCAGTTCTTC CASRPTGGSEQFF
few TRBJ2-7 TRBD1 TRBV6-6 TGTGCCAGCATCAAACCGGGACAGGAACCATCGGGACAGTACTTC CASIKPGQEPSGQYF